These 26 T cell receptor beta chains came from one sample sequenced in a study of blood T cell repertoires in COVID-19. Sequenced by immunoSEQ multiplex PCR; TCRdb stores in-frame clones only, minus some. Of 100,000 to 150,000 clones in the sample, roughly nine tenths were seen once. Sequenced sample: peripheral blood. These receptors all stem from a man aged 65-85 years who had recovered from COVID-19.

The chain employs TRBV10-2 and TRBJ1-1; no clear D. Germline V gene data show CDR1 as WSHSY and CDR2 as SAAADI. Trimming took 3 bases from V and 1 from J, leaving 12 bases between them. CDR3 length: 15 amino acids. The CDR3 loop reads CASSEGGGWNTEAFF. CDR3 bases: TGCGCCAGCAGTGAAGGAGGCGGTTGGAACACTGAAGCTTTCTTT.

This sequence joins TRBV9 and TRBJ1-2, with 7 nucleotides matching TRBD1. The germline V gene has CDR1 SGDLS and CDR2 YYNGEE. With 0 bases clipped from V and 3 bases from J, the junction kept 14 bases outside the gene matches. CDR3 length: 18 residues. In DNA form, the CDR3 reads TGTGCCAGCAGCGTAGATCTCCGCGGGGGGCAGGGGGACTATGGCTACACCTTC. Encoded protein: CASSVDLRGGQGDYGYTF.

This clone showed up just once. CDR3: CASSFERSSYEQYF. The CDR3 DNA follows: TGTGCCAGCAGCTTTGAGCGGAGCTCCTACGAGCAGTACTTC. This chain uses TRBV5-4 with TRBJ2-7, with a weak D call TRBD2 (5 bases). This CDR3 is 14 amino acids long. The germline V gene encodes CDR1 SGHNT and CDR2 YYREEE (reference sequence). The V end lost 2 bases, the J end lost 0 bases, and 9 bases lay between the germline ends.

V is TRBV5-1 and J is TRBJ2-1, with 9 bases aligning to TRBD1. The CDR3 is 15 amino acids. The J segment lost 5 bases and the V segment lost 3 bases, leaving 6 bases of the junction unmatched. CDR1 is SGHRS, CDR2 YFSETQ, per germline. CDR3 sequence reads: CASSSGTGINNEQFF. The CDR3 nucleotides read TGCGCCAGCAGCTCCGGGACAGGGATCAACAATGAGCAGTTCTTC. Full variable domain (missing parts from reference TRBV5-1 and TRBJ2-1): KAGVTQTPRYLIKTRGQQVTLSCSPISGHRSVSWYQQTPGQGLQFLFEYFSETQRNKGNFPGRFSGRQFSNSRSEMNVSTLELGDSALYLCASSSGTGINNEQFFGPGTRLTVL.

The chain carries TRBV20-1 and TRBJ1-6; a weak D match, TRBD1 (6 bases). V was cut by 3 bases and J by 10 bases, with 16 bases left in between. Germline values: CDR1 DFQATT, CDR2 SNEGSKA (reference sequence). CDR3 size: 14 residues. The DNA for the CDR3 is TGCAGTGCTAGTCCGGACAGATTGGGATCACCCCTCCACTTT. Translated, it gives CSASPDRLGSPLHF.

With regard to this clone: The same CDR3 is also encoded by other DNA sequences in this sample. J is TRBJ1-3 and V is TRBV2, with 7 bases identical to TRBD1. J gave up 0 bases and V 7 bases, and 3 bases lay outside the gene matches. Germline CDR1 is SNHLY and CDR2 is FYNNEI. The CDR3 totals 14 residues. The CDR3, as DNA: TGTGCCAGCACCCGGACAGGCTCTGGAAACACCATATATTTT. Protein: CASTRTGSGNTIYF.

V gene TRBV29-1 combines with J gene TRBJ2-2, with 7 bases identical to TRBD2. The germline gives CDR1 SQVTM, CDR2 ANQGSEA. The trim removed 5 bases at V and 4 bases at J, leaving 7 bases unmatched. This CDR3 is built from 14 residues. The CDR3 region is CSVLAGDVTGELFF. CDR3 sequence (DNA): TGCAGCGTTCTGGCGGGGGACGTCACCGGGGAGCTGTTTTTT.

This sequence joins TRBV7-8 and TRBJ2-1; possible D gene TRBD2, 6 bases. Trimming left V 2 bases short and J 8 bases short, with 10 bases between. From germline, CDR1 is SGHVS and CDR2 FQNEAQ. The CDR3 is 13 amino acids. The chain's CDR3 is CASSLFLAHEQFF. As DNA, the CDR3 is TGTGCCAGCAGCTTATTCCTAGCGCATGAGCAGTTCTTC. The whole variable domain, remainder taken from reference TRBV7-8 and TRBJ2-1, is GAGVSQSPRYKVAKRGQDVALRCDPISGHVSLFWYQQALGQGPEFLTYFQNEAQLDKSGLPSDRFFAERPEGSVSTLKIQRTQQEDSAVYLCASSLFLAHEQFFGPGTRLTVL.

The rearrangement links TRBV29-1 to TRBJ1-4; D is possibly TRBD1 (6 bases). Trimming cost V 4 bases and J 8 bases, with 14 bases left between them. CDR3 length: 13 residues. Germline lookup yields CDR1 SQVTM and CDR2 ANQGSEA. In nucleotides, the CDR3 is TGCAGCGTTGGAGTGGGGGCTGGGGAAAAACTGTTTTTT. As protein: CSVGVGAGEKLFF. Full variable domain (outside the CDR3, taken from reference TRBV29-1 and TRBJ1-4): SAVISQKPSRDICQRGTSLTIQCQVDSQVTMMFWYRQQPGQSLTLIATANQGSEATYESGFVIDKFPISRPNLTFSTLTVSNMSPEDSSIYLCSVGVGAGEKLFFGSGTQLSVL.

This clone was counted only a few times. This CDR3 is CASSYRGSGNTIYF. The CDR3 nucleotides read TGTGCCAGCAGTTACAGGGGTTCTGGAAACACCATATATTTT. The chain carries TRBV6-5 and TRBJ1-3; weak D call: TRBD1 (5 bases). Trimming removed 2 bases at V and 1 base at J, with 6 bases between. Germline loops: CDR1 MNHEY, CDR2 SVGAGI. The CDR3 sequence is 14 residues long.

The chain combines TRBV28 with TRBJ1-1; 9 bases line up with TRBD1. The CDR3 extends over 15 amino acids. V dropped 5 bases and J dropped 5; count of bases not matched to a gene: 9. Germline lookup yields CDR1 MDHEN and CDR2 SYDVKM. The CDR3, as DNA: TGTGCCAGCAGTGAAACAGGGGGCGTTTTGACTGAAGCTTTCTTT. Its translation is CASSETGGVLTEAFF.

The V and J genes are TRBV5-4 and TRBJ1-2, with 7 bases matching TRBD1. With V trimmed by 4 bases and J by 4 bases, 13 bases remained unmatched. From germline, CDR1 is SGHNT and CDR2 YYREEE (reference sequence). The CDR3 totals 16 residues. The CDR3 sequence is CASSGPRGRITYGYTF. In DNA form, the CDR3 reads TGTGCCAGCAGCGGGCCAAGGGGGCGGATAACCTATGGCTACACCTTC.

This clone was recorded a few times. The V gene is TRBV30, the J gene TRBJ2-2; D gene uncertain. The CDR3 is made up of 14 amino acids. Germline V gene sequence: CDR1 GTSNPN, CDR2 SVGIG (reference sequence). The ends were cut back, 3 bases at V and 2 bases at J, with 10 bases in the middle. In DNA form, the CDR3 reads TGTGCCTGGAGCCCAGGAACTAACACCGGGGAGCTGTTTTTT. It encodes CAWSPGTNTGELFF.

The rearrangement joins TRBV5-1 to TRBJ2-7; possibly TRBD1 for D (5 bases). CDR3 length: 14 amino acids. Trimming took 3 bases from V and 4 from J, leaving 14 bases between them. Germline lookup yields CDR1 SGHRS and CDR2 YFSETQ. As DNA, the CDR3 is TGCGCCAGCAGCTCCCTAGGGGCCGGATACGAGCAGTACTTC. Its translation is CASSSLGAGYEQYF.

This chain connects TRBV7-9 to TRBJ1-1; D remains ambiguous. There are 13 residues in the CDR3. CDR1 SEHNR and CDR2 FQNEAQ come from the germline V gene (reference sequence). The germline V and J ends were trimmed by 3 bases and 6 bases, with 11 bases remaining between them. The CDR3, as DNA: TGTGCCAGCAGCTTCGGGGAGGAGGCTGAAGCTTTCTTT. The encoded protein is CASSFGEEAEAFF. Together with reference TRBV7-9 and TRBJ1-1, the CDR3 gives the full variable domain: DTGVSQNPRHKITKRGQNVTFRCDPISEHNRLYWYRQTLGQGPEFLTYFQNEAQLEKSRLLSDRFSAERPKGSFSTLEIQRTEQGDSAMYLCASSFGEEAEAFFGQGTRLTVV.

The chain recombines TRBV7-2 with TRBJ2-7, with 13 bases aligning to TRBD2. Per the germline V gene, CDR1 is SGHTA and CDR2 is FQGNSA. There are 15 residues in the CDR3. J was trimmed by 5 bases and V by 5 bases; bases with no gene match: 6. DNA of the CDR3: TGTGCCAGCAGCCCGCGGACTAGCGGGAGAAACGAGCAGTACTTC. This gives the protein CASSPRTSGRNEQYF.

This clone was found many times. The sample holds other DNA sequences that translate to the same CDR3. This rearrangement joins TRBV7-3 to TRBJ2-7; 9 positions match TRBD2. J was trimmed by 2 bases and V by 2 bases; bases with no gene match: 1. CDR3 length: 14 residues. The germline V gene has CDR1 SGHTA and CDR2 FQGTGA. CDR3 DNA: TGTGCCAGCAGCTTAGCGGGAGGGCCCTACGAGCAGTACTTC. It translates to CASSLAGGPYEQYF. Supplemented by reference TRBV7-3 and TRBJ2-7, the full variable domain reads GAGVSQTPSNKVTEKGKYVELRCDPISGHTALYWYRQSLGQGPEFLIYFQGTGAADDSGLPNDRFFAVRPEGSVSTLKIQRTERGDSAVYLCASSLAGGPYEQYFGPGTRLTVT.

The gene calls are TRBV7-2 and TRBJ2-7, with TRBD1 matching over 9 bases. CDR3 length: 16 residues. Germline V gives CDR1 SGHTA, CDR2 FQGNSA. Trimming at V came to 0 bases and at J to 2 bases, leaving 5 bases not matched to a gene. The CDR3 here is CASSLAAGQGTYEQYF. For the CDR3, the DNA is TGTGCCAGCAGCTTAGCTGCGGGACAGGGTACCTACGAGCAGTACTTC.

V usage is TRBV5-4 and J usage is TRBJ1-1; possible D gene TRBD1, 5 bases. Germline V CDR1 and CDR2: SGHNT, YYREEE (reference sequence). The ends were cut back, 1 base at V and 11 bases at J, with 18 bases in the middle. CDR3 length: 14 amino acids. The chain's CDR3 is CASSLQGSDVKAFF. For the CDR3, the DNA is TGTGCCAGCAGCTTGCAGGGTTCGGATGTTAAGGCTTTCTTT.

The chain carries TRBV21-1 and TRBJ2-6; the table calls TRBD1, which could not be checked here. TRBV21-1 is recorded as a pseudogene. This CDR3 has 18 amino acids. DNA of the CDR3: TGTGCCAGCAGCAAAAAGAACCAGGGGGCATCTGGGGCCAACGTCCTGACTTTC. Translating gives CASSKKNQGASGANVLTF.

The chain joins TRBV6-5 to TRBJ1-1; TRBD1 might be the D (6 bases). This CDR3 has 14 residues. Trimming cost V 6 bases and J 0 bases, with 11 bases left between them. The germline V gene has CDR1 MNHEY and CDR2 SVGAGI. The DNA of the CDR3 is TGTGCCAGCAGCCCACAGGGCCTGAACACTGAAGCTTTCTTT. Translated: CASSPQGLNTEAFF.

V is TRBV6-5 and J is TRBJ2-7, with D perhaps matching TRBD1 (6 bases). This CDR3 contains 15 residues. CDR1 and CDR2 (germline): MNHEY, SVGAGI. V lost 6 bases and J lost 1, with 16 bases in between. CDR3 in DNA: TGTGCCAGCAGGGCCCAGGACAGCCGTTCCTACGAGCAGTACTTC. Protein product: CASRAQDSRSYEQYF.

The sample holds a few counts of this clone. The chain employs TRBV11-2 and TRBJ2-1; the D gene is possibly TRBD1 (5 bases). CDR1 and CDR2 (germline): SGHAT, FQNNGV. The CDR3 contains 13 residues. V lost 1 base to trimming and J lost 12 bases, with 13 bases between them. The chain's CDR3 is CASSLVLGQRQFF. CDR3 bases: TGTGCCAGCAGCTTAGTCCTAGGACAACGGCAGTTCTTC.

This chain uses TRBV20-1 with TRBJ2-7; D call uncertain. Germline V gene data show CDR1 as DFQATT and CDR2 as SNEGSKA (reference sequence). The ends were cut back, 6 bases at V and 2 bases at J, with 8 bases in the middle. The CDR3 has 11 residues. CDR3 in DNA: TGCAGTGCCGGGTGGGCCTACGAGCAGTACTTC. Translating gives CSAGWAYEQYF.

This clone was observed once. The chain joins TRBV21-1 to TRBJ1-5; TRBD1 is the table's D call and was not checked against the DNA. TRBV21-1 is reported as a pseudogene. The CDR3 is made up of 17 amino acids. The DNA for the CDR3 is TGTGCCAGCAGCCTCGGACAGGGAGGGGGGCCCAATCAGCCCCAGCATTTT. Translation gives CASSLGQGGGPNQPQHF.

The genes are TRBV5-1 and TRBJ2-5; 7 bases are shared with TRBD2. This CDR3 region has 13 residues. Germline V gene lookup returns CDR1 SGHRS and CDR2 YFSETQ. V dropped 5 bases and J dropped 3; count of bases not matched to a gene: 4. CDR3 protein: CASRAAGEETQYF. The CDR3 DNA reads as TGCGCCAGCAGAGCCGCGGGAGAAGAGACCCAGTACTTC.